This TCR beta chain stems from a study of identical twins (dated by TCRdb to 2016 to 2017). Regarding the study in general: TCR alpha and beta repertoires from monozygotic twins, unrelated adults of various ages and cord blood were deep-sequenced to test whether fetal clonotypes persist. To rule out contamination, the twin experiments were replicated at different times with different library preparation protocols. General findings and caveats noted by the study authors: Excess twin sharing in beta out-of-frame sequences was weaker because fewer shared sequences lowered the signal-to-noise ratio. Fewer insertions were carried by abundant cord blood beta clonotypes; a weaker similar trend was observed in young adult naive repertoires, while no such trend was observed in memory repertoires. Compared with coincidental sharing between unrelated individuals, out-of-frame TCR alpha sequences shared between twins had an excess of sequences with low generation probability. Because the same donors could not be followed over many years, the conclusions depended on cross-sectional statistical analysis. Zero-insertion analyses could be partly confounded by invariant T cells such as MAIT and iNKT, though diverse VJ usage argued against such confounding for most clonotypes. In monozygotic twins, recombination models systematically underestimated out-of-frame TCR alpha sharing, but the models matched the sharing seen between unrelated individuals.

There are a few counts of this clonotype. This clone's antigen is unknown. No clone much larger than this one lies a single base away; base qualities are absent. All donors were healthy Caucasians. Miltenyi CD45RO+ enrichment and human naive T-cell isolation kits were used to isolate memory (CD45RO+) and naive T cells from PBMC. Receptors were amplified or captured by 5' RACE. TCRdb records Illumina HiSeq 2000 as the sequencer. A universal primer binding site was introduced by template switching, and a unique molecular identifier was present in the final cDNA, enabling accurate counting of TCR cDNA molecules. First-strand cDNA for TCR alpha and beta chains was synthesized from specific primers in the conserved constant-segment region. To control for contamination, every cDNA library carried two barcodes: a SMART-Mk sample barcode plus Illumina barcodes. TruSeq adapter sequences, together with Illumina sample barcodes, were added in two successive PCR steps. The Illumina HiSeq platform was used with custom primers to sequence TCR alpha and beta cDNA libraries. Per the source publication's procedure: MiGEC was used to process raw reads and extract unique molecular identifiers, and MiXCR was used to find CDR3 positions. Recombination models were inferred per individual with the repgenHMM and IGoR tools using an EM algorithm. Shared clonotypes were analyzed with the tcR package in R, and sharing was normalized by the product of cloneset sizes. Out-of-frame nonproductive sequences were analyzed to study raw recombination free of thymic and clonal selection effects. TCRdb passed the public sequencing reads through fastp at Q25 and MiXCR, retaining productive beta sequences. CDR3 protein sequences are deduplicated, and each keeps its most common genes and DNA. What appears here as the V and J calls and clone size reflects TCRdb's work, not the paper's. Recorded for this sample are over 200,000 distinct CDR3 sequences; approximately 9% of them occurred a single time. Of the sample, approximately 5.1% falls within the top ten clones.

Trimming takes 2 bases from V and 10 bases from J, and the germline ends sit 9 bases apart. In the germline V gene, CDR1 corresponds to MNHEY and CDR2 to SVGEGT. From the cysteine up to the phenylalanine, the CDR3 has a length of 12 residues. Only the CDR3 DNA stays, 36 bases, in frame from base 1. This receptor was obtained from a woman between 18 and 30 years old in good health. This sequence uses TRBV6-2 or TRBV6-3 and TRBJ2-1; too little of a D gene remains to name it. Material: memory (CD45RO+) T cells sorted from blood. According to the study, the label for this sample's cell subset or site signals: CD45RO+ enriched T cells. The CDR3 amino acid sequence is: CASSYLGQEQFF. The nucleotide sequence is TGTGCCAGCAGTTACCTTGGCCAGGAGCAGTTCTTC.